Sequencing of this T cell receptor beta chain was carried out in a study of CD8 T cells in ankylosing spondylitis. Broader study findings: Disease-linked clones displayed a CD8+ phenotype and appeared relatively rarely in peripheral blood. Matched ankylosing spondylitis synovial fluid reportedly showed significant enrichment of disease-linked clones. Seemingly characteristic of ankylosing spondylitis blood was a TCR beta motif consisting of eight highly homologous variants.

A quantitative 5'-RACE method, one with molecular barcodes, was used to make TCR beta libraries. From the 5' RACE reads, TCRdb called clonotypes with MiXCR, one entry per CDR3 protein. The sample holds hundreds of thousands of distinct CDR3 sequences, 10% to 15% seen once. In this sample, this clonotype turned up a few times. What it binds is unknown. The ends were cut back, 0 bases at V and 0 bases at J, with 9 bases in the middle. The germline V gene has CDR1 LGHNA and CDR2 YSLEER. The CDR3 runs 16 residues. Sequenced sample: blood, either unsorted or a sorted T cell fraction (not recorded which). The sequence came from a male donor with ankylosing spondylitis. The V call is TRBV4-3, the J call TRBJ1-3; D gene unclear. The CDR3 is CASSQEVANSGNTIYF. CDR3 coding DNA: TGCGCCAGCAGCCAAGAAGTAGCAAACTCTGGAAACACCATATATTTT.